This TCR beta chain was sequenced in a study of blood T cell repertoires in COVID-19. Study overall: Donors in the United States, Italy and Spain gave samples during acute or convalescent COVID-19. Sample material is recorded as cDNA or gDNA derived from T cells, B-cell-depleted T cells, or PBMCs.

V lost 8 bases and J 5 bases, leaving 12 bases between the germline ends. This CDR3 is 13 amino acids long. Original processing notes: Amplification of reference gene primers provided the estimated nucleated cell counts. TCRdb's table, derived via immunoSEQ multiplex PCR, lists solely in-frame clones and lacks some. V, J and clone size reflect that table, while D and trimming were determined from the DNA. The data show about 170,000 clones, 70% to 90% seen once. This sequence originates from a man between 40 and 49 years old who had recovered from COVID-19. Sequencing was done on a sample of peripheral blood. The V call is TRBV12-3 or TRBV12-4, the J call TRBJ1-4; D not certain. This CDR3 is CASSPRRNEKLFF. CDR3 DNA: TGTGCCAGCTCTCCGAGGCGGAATGAAAAACTGTTTTTT.